This T cell receptor (beta chain) was identified in a study of cytomegalovirus exposure and HLA in healthy donors. General observations from the study: Based on reports, TCR beta sequences accurately predicted HLA-A and HLA-B alleles for most subjects. TCR beta chain V- and J-gene trimming was linked, in a later analysis, to a missense variant in DCLRE1C.

The germline V and J ends were trimmed by 6 bases and 0 bases, with 9 bases remaining between them. Germline CDR1 SNHLY, CDR2 FYNNEI. This CDR3 has 15 amino acids. This clone appeared a few times. Its specificity is not known. With 60 Vbeta and 13 Jbeta primers, the PCR was carried out. Method: immunoSEQ multiplex PCR; TCRdb's copy keeps in-frame clones and lacks some. The sample has 150,000 or so clones; around 9.7% are singletons. This rearrangement joins TRBV2 to TRBJ2-6; no firm D call. Specimen: PBMCs. This receptor was taken from a man aged 50-60 years in good health and CMV-seronegative. The CDR3 DNA reads as TGTGCCAGCAGAGACTTTACCTCTGGGGCCAACGTCCTGACTTTC. Its translation: CASRDFTSGANVLTF.